The 32 T cell receptor beta chains presented below share a single source sample, sequenced in a study of OX40 agonist ivuxolimab in advanced cancers. Generated by immunoSEQ multiplex PCR, the TCRdb table keeps only in-frame clones and is missing some. Altogether around 59,000 clones are present, roughly 87% being singletons, with the ten largest covering roughly an eighth. Sequenced here: CD4+ or CD8+ T cells sorted from blood, sampled in a trial of the OX40 agonist ivuxolimab. The receptor source for this set is an adult with an advanced solid tumor such as melanoma, head and neck, liver or kidney cancer.

The chain recombines TRBV5-1 with TRBJ2-1; D unclear. The CDR3 covers 16 residues. Germline CDR1 is SGHRS and CDR2 is YFSETQ. With 4 bases removed from V and 0 bases from J, the gap between germline ends came to 14 bases. The CDR3 bases are TGCGCCAGCAGCCCCGTTGAGGCTAGCTCCTACAATGAGCAGTTCTTC. This codes for CASSPVEASSYNEQFF.

This sequence joins TRBV27 and TRBJ2-2; D not certain. Germline V gene data show CDR1 as MNHEY and CDR2 as SMNVEV (reference sequence). This CDR3 is built from 13 residues. V was clipped by 2 bases and J by 5 bases, with 6 bases between them. The CDR3 loop is CASSLGVTGELFF. The CDR3 nucleotides read TGTGCCAGCAGTTTAGGGGTAACCGGGGAGCTGTTTTTT.

V and J are TRBV19 and TRBJ1-2; 8 nucleotides agree with TRBD1. Trimming took 4 bases from V and 5 from J; bases not matched to a gene: 6. The CDR3 has 14 residues. Germline V CDR1 and CDR2: LNHDA, SQIVND (reference sequence). CDR3 residues: CASSTGQGSYGYTF. The CDR3 nucleotides are TGTGCCAGTAGTACTGGACAGGGTTCGTATGGCTACACCTTC.

This chain connects TRBV5-1 to TRBJ1-1, with D possibly being TRBD1 (6 bases). CDR3 length equals 13 residues. CDR1 is SGHRS and CDR2 is YFSETQ in the germline V gene. V gave up 1 base and J gave up 4 bases, with 8 bases separating them. The CDR3 is CASSLSGVTEAFF. CDR3 in DNA: TGCGCCAGCAGCTTGTCAGGGGTCACTGAAGCTTTCTTT.

V usage is TRBV28 and J usage is TRBJ1-2, with D possibly matching TRBD1 (5 bases). From germline, CDR1 is MDHEN and CDR2 SYDVKM. V lost 3 bases, J lost 3 bases, and 17 bases lay in between. This CDR3 region has 16 residues. DNA for the CDR3: TGTGCCAGCAGTTTCATCTCGCGAGGGGACGACTATGGCTACACCTTC. It codes for CASSFISRGDDYGYTF.

The V call is TRBV28, the J call TRBJ1-5, with 9 nucleotides matching TRBD1. Unmatched junction bases numbered 6, after V lost 5 bases and J lost 7 bases. The CDR3 totals 14 residues. Germline V gene data show CDR1 as MDHEN and CDR2 as SYDVKM. The CDR3 bases are TGTGCCAGCAGTGGCAGGGGACAGGGACAGCCCCAGCATTTT. Translating gives CASSGRGQGQPQHF.

As DNA, the CDR3 is TGTGCCAGCAGTGAACGGTGGAGAGGAGTCAACAATGAGCAGTTCTTC. This encodes CASSERWRGVNNEQFF. The gene calls are TRBV2 and TRBJ2-1; no clear D gene. Trimming cost V 2 bases and J 5 bases, with 16 bases left between them. The CDR3 extends over 16 amino acids. Germline CDR1 and CDR2: SNHLY and FYNNEI.

The chain recombines TRBV7-6 with TRBJ2-2; 11 nucleotides align to TRBD2. CDR1 SGHVS and CDR2 FNYEAQ come from the germline V gene. This CDR3 has 18 residues. V was clipped by 3 bases and J by 6 bases; unmatched bases: 12. The CDR3 region is CASSFQVAGGPEAGELFF. The CDR3 nucleotides read TGTGCCAGCAGCTTCCAAGTAGCGGGAGGGCCGGAGGCCGGGGAGCTGTTTTTT.

J is TRBJ1-2 and V is TRBV9, with 9 positions matching TRBD1. Germline V gene data show CDR1 as SGDLS and CDR2 as YYNGEE. V was pared by 8 bases and J by 4 bases, with 9 bases of the junction left unmatched. This CDR3 comprises 14 residues. The CDR3 sequence: CASGTGQGSYGYTF. DNA for the CDR3: TGTGCCAGTGGGACTGGACAGGGGAGCTATGGCTACACCTTC.

The chain uses TRBV7-2 and TRBJ2-1, with 11 positions matching TRBD2. The germline CDR1 and CDR2 sequences are SGHTA and FQGNSA. The CDR3 totals 19 residues. V dropped 2 bases and J dropped 5; count of bases not matched to a gene: 14. The CDR3 loop reads CASSLKHRATSGRDNEQFF. DNA for the CDR3: TGTGCCAGCAGCTTAAAACACAGGGCTACTAGCGGGAGAGACAATGAGCAGTTCTTC.

This chain joins TRBV5-8 and TRBJ1-2; the D is unclear. This CDR3 spans 12 amino acids. Per the germline V gene, CDR1 is SGHTS and CDR2 is YDEGEE. V lost 2 bases, J lost 3 bases, and 5 bases lay in between. For the CDR3, the DNA is TGTGCCAGCAGCTTCGGGGACTATGGCTACACCTTC. Its translation is CASSFGDYGYTF.

The chain recombines TRBV4-2 with TRBJ1-6; D may be TRBD1 (6 bases). Germline values: CDR1 LGHNA, CDR2 YNFKEQ. Between the trimmed V and J ends, which lost 4 bases and 9 bases, there was a span of 16 bases. This CDR3 comprises 15 residues. The CDR3 DNA reads as TGTGCCAGCAGCCCTCCCGGGACATTGGGTTCACCCCTCCACTTT. It yields the protein CASSPPGTLGSPLHF.

This clone turned up a few times. V usage is TRBV2 and J usage is TRBJ1-1; unclear D gene. CDR3 size: 10 residues. V dropped 6 bases and J dropped 7 bases, with 6 bases sitting between them. Per germline, CDR1 SNHLY and CDR2 FYNNEI. CDR3 region: CASRWLEAFF. CDR3 coding DNA: TGTGCCAGCAGGTGGCTTGAAGCTTTCTTT.

This clone has just one count. The chain is built from TRBV28 and TRBJ2-3; D perhaps matches TRBD2 (5 bases). The CDR3 is made up of 15 amino acids. The V gene lost 5 bases and the J gene lost 2 bases, with 14 bases spanning the gap. Germline V gene data show CDR1 as MDHEN and CDR2 as SYDVKM. The CDR3 nucleotides read TGTGCCAGCAGTAAACCCCGGGGAGTCACAGATACGCAGTATTTT. Translation gives CASSKPRGVTDTQYF.

This clone was detected only a few times. The gene calls are TRBV6-5 and TRBJ1-5; 7 bases are shared with TRBD1. The CDR3 length is 14 residues. V lost 6 bases, J lost 4 bases, and 6 bases stayed unmatched. Germline lookup yields CDR1 MNHEY and CDR2 SVGAGI. CDR3 loop: CASSPGQENQPQHF. In nucleotides, the CDR3 is TGTGCCAGCAGCCCAGGACAGGAGAATCAGCCCCAGCATTTT.

The V and J genes are TRBV29-1 and TRBJ1-2; 9 bases are shared with TRBD1. The CDR3 has 17 residues. Germline V gene sequence: CDR1 SQVTM, CDR2 ANQGSEA. With 4 bases clipped from V and 2 bases from J, the junction kept 14 bases outside the gene matches. As DNA, the CDR3 is TGCAGCGTTGCCCCCACAGGGGGCGATTTTTCCAACTATGGCTACACCTTC. This gives the protein CSVAPTGGDFSNYGYTF.

The CDR3 is CASSWTASNEKLFF. The CDR3 DNA reads TGTGCCAGCTCATGGACGGCAAGTAATGAAAAACTGTTTTTT. The rearrangement links TRBV28 to TRBJ1-4; D gene uncertain. V lost 8 bases and J lost 4, with 14 bases in between. The V gene's germline CDR1 is MDHEN and CDR2 SYDVKM. This CDR3 has 14 residues.

The CDR3 nucleotides are TGTGCCACCAGCAGAGATCTCCCGACAGGGGGGTTTGGCTACGAGCAGTACTTC. Protein: CATSRDLPTGGFGYEQYF. The J gene is TRBJ2-7, the V gene TRBV15, with 9 nucleotides matching TRBD1. Germline trimming cut 0 bases from V and 3 bases from J; bases unmatched to any gene: 12. CDR1 and CDR2 from the germline V gene are LNHNV and YYDKDF (reference sequence). The CDR3 sequence is 18 residues long.

The chain employs TRBV19 and TRBJ2-7; 9 bases line up with TRBD1. V gave up 6 bases and J gave up 5 bases; unmatched junction bases: 11. The CDR3 has 15 residues. The germline V gene encodes CDR1 LNHDA and CDR2 SQIVND (reference sequence). CDR3 sequence (DNA): TGTGCCAGTAGCTTAACAGGGGGCGCCGGGCACGAGCAGTACTTC. It codes for CASSLTGGAGHEQYF. Based on the CDR3 plus reference TRBV19 and TRBJ2-7, the full variable domain is DGGITQSPKYLFRKEGQNVTLSCEQNLNHDAMYWYRQDPGQGLRLIYYSQIVNDFQKGDIAEGYSVSREKKESFPLTVTSAQKNPTAFYLCASSLTGGAGHEQYFGPGTRLTVT.

J is TRBJ1-3 and V is TRBV7-9; possible D gene TRBD1, 5 bases. The germline CDR1 and CDR2 sequences are SEHNR and FQNEAQ (reference sequence). CDR3 length: 12 amino acids. V was clipped by 8 bases and J by 4 bases, with 9 bases between them. The CDR3 loop reads CASPGAGNTIYF. The CDR3 DNA is TGTGCCAGCCCTGGGGCCGGAAACACCATATATTTT.

CDR3 amino acids: CASSLRGAYGYTF. CDR3 DNA: TGTGCCAGCAGCTTACGGGGAGCATACGGCTACACCTTC. The J gene is TRBJ1-2, the V gene TRBV7-9; no clear D gene. CDR3 length equals 13 residues. Trimming removed 2 bases from V and 8 bases from J, with 12 bases in between. The V gene's germline CDR1 is SEHNR and CDR2 FQNEAQ (reference sequence).

This clone was picked up a small number of times. This chain joins TRBV7-9 and TRBJ1-1; TRBD1 matches at 8 bases. Trimming at V came to 3 bases and at J to 8 bases, leaving 5 bases not matched to a gene. Germline V CDR1 and CDR2: SEHNR, FQNEAQ (reference sequence). There are 13 residues in the CDR3. The CDR3 region has the DNA TGTGCCAGCAGCTTCGGGACAGGCTGGGAAGCTTTCTTT. Translated, it gives CASSFGTGWEAFF.

The chain uses TRBV7-8 and TRBJ1-1; possibly TRBD1 for D (6 bases). V lost 0 bases, J lost 7 bases, and 15 bases lay in between. Germline V gene data show CDR1 as SGHVS and CDR2 as FQNEAQ. The CDR3 spans 15 residues. The CDR3 coding sequence is TGTGCCAGCAGCTTAGCTACAGGGCTAAATCTTGAAGCTTTCTTT. Protein: CASSLATGLNLEAFF. The complete variable domain, with remaining parts taken from reference TRBV7-8 and TRBJ1-1, reads GAGVSQSPRYKVAKRGQDVALRCDPISGHVSLFWYQQALGQGPEFLTYFQNEAQLDKSGLPSDRFFAERPEGSVSTLKIQRTQQEDSAVYLCASSLATGLNLEAFFGQGTRLTVV.

The chain combines TRBV21-1 with TRBJ1-2; the table's D call, TRBD1, was not checked against the DNA. TRBV21-1 is flagged as a pseudogene. There are 15 residues in the CDR3. CDR3 protein: CASSKALAVTYGYTF. The CDR3 nucleotides are TGTGCCAGCAGCAAAGCGCTCGCAGTTACCTATGGCTACACCTTC.

The V gene is TRBV7-4, the J gene TRBJ1-2, with D possibly being TRBD1 (5 bases). The germline CDR1 and CDR2 sequences are SGHVT and SQSDAQ. The CDR3 totals 14 residues. Trimming took off 4 bases at V and 4 bases at J, with 13 bases between the two ends. The CDR3 region is CASSYIPGTYGYTF. The CDR3 DNA reads as TGTGCCAGCAGCTACATTCCGGGGACCTATGGCTACACCTTC.

The chain links TRBV7-9 to TRBJ1-2; D remains ambiguous. V lost 1 base to trimming and J lost 4 bases, with 7 bases between them. This CDR3 region has 13 residues. The germline CDR1 and CDR2 sequences are SEHNR and FQNEAQ (reference sequence). The CDR3 bases are TGTGCCAGCAGCTTAGGGGTGACCTATGGCTACACCTTC. Protein product: CASSLGVTYGYTF. Using reference TRBV7-9 and TRBJ1-2 for the parts outside the CDR3, the full variable domain is DTGVSQNPRHKITKRGQNVTFRCDPISEHNRLYWYRQTLGQGPEFLTYFQNEAQLEKSRLLSDRFSAERPKGSFSTLEIQRTEQGDSAMYLCASSLGVTYGYTFGSGTRLTVV.

This clone turned up a few times. The gene calls are TRBV6-1 and TRBJ1-5; D ambiguous. Between the trimmed V and J ends, which lost 2 bases and 6 bases, there was a span of 8 bases. Germline CDR1 reads MNHNS; CDR2 reads SASEGT. The CDR3 spans 13 residues. In nucleotides, the CDR3 is TGTGCCAGCAGTGAACTACTTCTTCAGCCCCAGCATTTT. It yields the protein CASSELLLQPQHF.

The chain employs TRBV6-8 and TRBJ2-7; weak D call: TRBD2 (6 bases). The CDR3 runs 15 residues. Trimming left V 2 bases short and J 4 bases short, with 15 bases between. Germline CDR1 and CDR2: MNHGY and SAAAGT. In DNA form, the CDR3 reads TGTGCCAGCAGTTACCCCCCGGGGGTTGGGTACGAGCAGTACTTC. It translates to CASSYPPGVGYEQYF.

V and J are TRBV11-3 and TRBJ1-2; 7 bases map to TRBD1. Trimming at V came to 6 bases and at J to 3 bases, leaving 10 bases not matched to a gene. Germline assignment: CDR1 SGHNT and CDR2 YENEEA. CDR3 size: 15 residues. The CDR3 sequence is CASRPSDRLDYGYTF. The CDR3 region has the DNA TGTGCCAGCAGACCTTCGGACAGGTTGGACTATGGCTACACCTTC.

This sequence joins TRBV29-1 and TRBJ1-1; maybe TRBD1 (5 bases). Germline assignment: CDR1 SQVTM and CDR2 ANQGSEA. V shed 6 bases and J shed 0 bases, with 11 bases lying between them. The CDR3 extends over 13 amino acids. The CDR3 DNA reads as TGCAGCGTAGTAGCAGGGATGAACACTGAAGCTTTCTTT. Translating gives CSVVAGMNTEAFF.

The chain joins TRBV11-2 to TRBJ2-7; a weak D match, TRBD2 (5 bases). The CDR3 spans 14 residues. Trimming took off 3 bases at V and 3 bases at J, with 12 bases between the two ends. CDR1 is SGHAT and CDR2 is FQNNGV in the germline V gene. The CDR3 nucleotides read TGTGCCAGCAGCTTCGACTATAAGAACTACGAGCAGTACGTC. Translation gives CASSFDYKNYEQYV.

The rearrangement links TRBV5-5 to TRBJ1-5, with a possible D match to TRBD1 (5 bases). CDR1 and CDR2 (germline): SGHKS, YYEKEE (reference sequence). Trimming stripped 4 bases from V and 6 bases from J, with 17 bases between. The CDR3 has 15 amino acids. CDR3 DNA: TGTGCCAGCAGCCGGACTTTCGGGGGTGTTCAGCCCCAGCATTTT. Its protein is CASSRTFGGVQPQHF. Using reference TRBV5-5 and TRBJ1-5 for the parts outside the CDR3, the full variable domain is DAGVTQSPTHLIKTRGQQVTLRCSPISGHKSVSWYQQVLGQGPQFIFQYYEKEERGRGNFPDRFSARQFPNYSSELNVNALLLGDSALYLCASSRTFGGVQPQHFGDGTRLSIL.